These 2 T cell receptor beta chains were sequenced from one sample in a study of blood T cell repertoires in COVID-19. Assay used: immunoSEQ multiplex PCR; TCRdb lists only in-frame clones, some missing. The sample lists about 35,000 clones; approximately 80% were seen once. Sequencing used peripheral blood. These receptor sequences come from a human donor in a cohort sampled during active COVID-19.

The chain links TRBV29-1 to TRBJ2-7; 12 nucleotides line up with TRBD2. Germline V gives CDR1 SQVTM, CDR2 ANQGSEA. CDR3 length: 13 residues. V shed 7 bases, J shed 7 bases, and the junction held 8 bases outside the gene matches. As DNA, the CDR3 is TGCAGCGCTCTATCGACTAGCGGGAGTGAGCAGTACTTC. This gives the protein CSALSTSGSEQYF.

This chain joins TRBV7-2 and TRBJ2-5, with 8 bases fitting TRBD2. CDR1 is SGHTA, CDR2 FQGNSA, per germline. With V trimmed by 1 base and J by 0 bases, 1 base remained unmatched. CDR3 size: 15 residues. DNA of the CDR3: TGTGCCAGCAGCTTAGTTAGCGGGAACCAAGAGACCCAGTACTTC. It codes for CASSLVSGNQETQYF.